This TCR beta chain was obtained from a study of control samples from healthy donors and cancer patients. This clone was seen a few times. Produced via immunoSEQ multiplex PCR; TCRdb's table is partial and in-frame only. The sample records approximately 100,000 clones, roughly 92% being singletons. This CDR3 comprises 15 residues. Germline V gives CDR1 GTSNPN, CDR2 SVGIG (reference sequence). The sample consisted of blood. The sequence derives from a human donor in good health. The donor label of this sample is uncertain. The genes are TRBV30 and TRBJ1-1; 9 bases align to TRBD1. This CDR3 is CALVGQGTRNTEAFF. Here the CDR3 DNA reads TGTGCGCTAGTGGGACAGGGAACAAGAAACACTGAAGCTTTCTTT.